A few counts support the clone carrying this T cell receptor (beta chain). The data stem from a study of identical twins. TCRdb fed the 5' RACE reads into MiXCR, producing one record per CDR3 protein. The sample includes 540,000 or so distinct CDR3 sequences, about a fifth of them seen just once. Each donor was a healthy Caucasian. The CDR3 runs 12 residues. Germline loops: CDR1 SQVTM, CDR2 ANQGSEA. Between the trimmed V and J ends, which lost 2 bases and 5 bases, there was a span of 8 bases. These data also featured in a second study, about yellow fever vaccine responses in identical twins.

Sequenced input: CD4+ T cells sorted from blood. This receptor was obtained from a woman in her late teens or twenties in good health. This chain joins TRBV29-1 and TRBJ2-3; no clear D gene. CDR3: CSVERVVDTQYF. The DNA for the CDR3 is TGCAGCGTTGAAAGGGTGGTAGATACGCAGTATTTT.